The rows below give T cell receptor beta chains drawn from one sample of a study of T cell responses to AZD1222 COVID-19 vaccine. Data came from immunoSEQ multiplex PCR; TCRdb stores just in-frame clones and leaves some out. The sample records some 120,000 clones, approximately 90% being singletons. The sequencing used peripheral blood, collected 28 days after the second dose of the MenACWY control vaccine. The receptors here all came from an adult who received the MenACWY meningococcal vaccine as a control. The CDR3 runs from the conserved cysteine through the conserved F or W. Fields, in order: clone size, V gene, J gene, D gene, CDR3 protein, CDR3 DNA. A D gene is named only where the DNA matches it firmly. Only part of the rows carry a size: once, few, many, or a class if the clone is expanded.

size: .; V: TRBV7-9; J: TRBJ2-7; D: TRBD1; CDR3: CASSPGTGSYEQYF; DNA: TGTGCCAGCAGCCCCGGGACAGGCTCCTACGAGCAGTACTTC
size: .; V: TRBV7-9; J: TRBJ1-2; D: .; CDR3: CASSLTASNYGYTF; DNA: TGTGCCAGCAGCTTAACCGCGTCTAACTATGGCTACACCTTC
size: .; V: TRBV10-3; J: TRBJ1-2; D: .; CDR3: CAISELWDGYTF; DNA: TGTGCCATCAGTGAGTTGTGGGATGGCTACACCTTC
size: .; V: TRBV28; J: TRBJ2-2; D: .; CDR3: CASSFAGRSGELFF; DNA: TGTGCCAGCAGTTTTGCGGGGAGGAGCGGGGAGCTGTTTTTT
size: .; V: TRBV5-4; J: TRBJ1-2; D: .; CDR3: CASSLVIPDTYGYTF; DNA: TGTGCCAGCAGCTTGGTGATTCCAGATACCTATGGCTACACCTTC
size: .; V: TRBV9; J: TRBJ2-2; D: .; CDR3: CASSGRRSTGELFF; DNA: TGTGCCAGCAGCGGGAGACGGAGCACCGGGGAGCTGTTTTTT
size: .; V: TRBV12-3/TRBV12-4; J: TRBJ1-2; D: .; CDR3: CASTAGRSLSYTF; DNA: TGTGCCAGCACCGCGGGACGGAGTTTGAGCTACACCTTC
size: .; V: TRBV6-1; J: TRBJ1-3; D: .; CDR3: CASSERGLGNTIYF; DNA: TGTGCCAGCAGTGAGAGAGGGCTTGGAAACACCATATATTTT
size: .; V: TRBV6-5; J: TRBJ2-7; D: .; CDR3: CASSWVGEPFLYEQYF; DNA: TGTGCCAGCAGTTGGGTGGGGGAGCCCTTCCTCTACGAGCAGTACTTC
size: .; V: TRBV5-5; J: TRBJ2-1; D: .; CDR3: CASSFLGTSYNEQFF; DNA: TGTGCCAGCAGCTTTTTAGGGACAAGCTACAATGAGCAGTTCTTC
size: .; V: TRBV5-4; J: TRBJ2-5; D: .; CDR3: CASSPGDQETQYF; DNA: TGTGCCAGCAGCCCCGGGGATCAAGAGACCCAGTACTTC
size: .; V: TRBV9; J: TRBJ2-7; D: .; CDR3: CASSPRQSAYEQYF; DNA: TGTGCCAGCAGCCCTCGACAGTCTGCCTACGAGCAGTACTTC
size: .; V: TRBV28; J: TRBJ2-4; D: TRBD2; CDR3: CASSPRGTSMGKNIQYF; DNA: TGTGCCAGCAGTCCAAGAGGGACTAGCATGGGCAAAAACATTCAGTACTTC
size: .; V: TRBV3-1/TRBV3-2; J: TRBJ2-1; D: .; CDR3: CASRGQGTAEQFF; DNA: TGTGCCAGCCGCGGGCAGGGAACGGCTGAGCAGTTCTTC
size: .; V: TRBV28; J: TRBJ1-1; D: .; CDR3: CASSLYQGLGTEAFF; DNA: TGTGCCAGCAGTTTGTACCAGGGTCTGGGCACTGAAGCTTTCTTT
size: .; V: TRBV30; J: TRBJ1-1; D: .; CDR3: CAWKEGGNTEAFF; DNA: TGTGCCTGGAAAGAAGGAGGTAACACTGAAGCTTTCTTT
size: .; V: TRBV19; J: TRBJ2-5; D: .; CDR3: CASSAFGSVGQETQYF; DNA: TGTGCCAGTAGTGCGTTTGGGTCGGTAGGTCAAGAGACCCAGTACTTC
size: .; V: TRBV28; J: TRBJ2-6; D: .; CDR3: CASSLWAGHPSGANVLTF; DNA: TGTGCCAGCAGTTTATGGGCAGGGCACCCTTCTGGGGCCAACGTCCTGACTTTC
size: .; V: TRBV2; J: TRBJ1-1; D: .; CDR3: CASEDGRMNTEAFF; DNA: TGTGCCAGTGAGGACGGCCGTATGAACACTGAAGCTTTCTTT
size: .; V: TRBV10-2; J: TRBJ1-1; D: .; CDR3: CASSEFRLMNTEAFF; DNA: TGCGCCAGCAGTGAGTTTCGGTTAATGAACACTGAAGCTTTCTTT
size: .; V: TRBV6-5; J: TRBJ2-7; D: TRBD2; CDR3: CASSNPGGPYF; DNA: TGTGCCAGCAGCAATCCGGGGGGTCCGTACTTC
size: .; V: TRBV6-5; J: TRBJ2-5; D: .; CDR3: CASSYNSQETQYF; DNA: TGTGCCAGCAGTTACAATTCACAAGAGACCCAGTACTTC
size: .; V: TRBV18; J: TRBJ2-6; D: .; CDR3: CASSPPGPGANVLTF; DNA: TGTGCCAGCTCACCCCCAGGGCCCGGGGCCAACGTCCTGACTTTC
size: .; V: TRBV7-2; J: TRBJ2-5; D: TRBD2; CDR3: CASSIGTKETQYF; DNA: TGTGCCAGCAGCATCGGGACTAAAGAGACCCAGTACTTC
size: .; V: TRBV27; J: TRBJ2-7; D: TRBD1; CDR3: CASSGQGTYEQYF; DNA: TGTGCCAGCAGTGGACAGGGAACCTACGAGCAGTACTTC
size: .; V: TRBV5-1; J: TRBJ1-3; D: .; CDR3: CASSQAGISGNTIYF; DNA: TGCGCCAGCAGCCAGGCAGGGATCTCTGGAAACACCATATATTTT
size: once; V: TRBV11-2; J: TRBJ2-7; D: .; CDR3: CASSLRDTSLYEQYF; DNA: TGTGCCAGCAGCTTAAGGGACACTAGCCTCTACGAGCAGTACTTC
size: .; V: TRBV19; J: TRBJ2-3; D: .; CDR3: CASSITGGVTDTQYF; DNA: TGTGCCAGTAGTATAACGGGGGGCGTTACAGATACGCAGTATTTT
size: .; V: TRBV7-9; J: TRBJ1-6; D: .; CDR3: CASSNTFKSSYNSPLHF; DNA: TGTGCCAGCAGCAATACCTTCAAGAGCTCCTATAATTCACCCCTCCACTTT
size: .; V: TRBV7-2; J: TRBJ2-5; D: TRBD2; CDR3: CASSSGGWAQETQYF; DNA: TGTGCCAGCAGCTCGGGGGGGTGGGCCCAAGAGACCCAGTACTTC
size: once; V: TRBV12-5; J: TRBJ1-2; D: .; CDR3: CASGLAGAVYGYTF; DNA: TGTGCTAGTGGTTTAGCAGGGGCCGTCTATGGCTACACCTTC
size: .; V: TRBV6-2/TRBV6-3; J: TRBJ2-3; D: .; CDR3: CASSPAEGRATDTQYF; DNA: TGTGCCAGCAGTCCCGCGGAGGGCAGGGCCACAGATACGCAGTATTTT
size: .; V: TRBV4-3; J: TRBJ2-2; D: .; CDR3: CASSQDSRQNTGELFF; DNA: TGCGCCAGCAGCCAAGATAGTCGTCAGAACACCGGGGAGCTGTTTTTT
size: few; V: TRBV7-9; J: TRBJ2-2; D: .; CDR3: CASSLPTREPNTGELFF; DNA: TGTGCCAGCAGCCTACCGACCAGGGAACCGAACACCGGGGAGCTGTTTTTT
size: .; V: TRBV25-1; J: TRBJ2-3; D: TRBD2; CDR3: CASSEALGSGASTDTQYF; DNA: TGTGCCAGCAGTGAAGCCCTTGGGAGCGGGGCGAGCACAGATACGCAGTATTTT
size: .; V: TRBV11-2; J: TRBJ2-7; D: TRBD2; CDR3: CASSLGRGTSSYEQYF; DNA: TGTGCCAGCAGCTTAGGGAGGGGGACTAGCTCCTACGAGCAGTACTTC
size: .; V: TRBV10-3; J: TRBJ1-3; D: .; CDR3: CAISESSGVSGNTIYF; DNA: TGTGCCATCAGTGAGTCGAGTGGGGTCTCTGGAAACACCATATATTTT
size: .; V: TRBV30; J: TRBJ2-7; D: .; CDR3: CTWSVGFGAKSYEQYF; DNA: TGTACCTGGAGTGTAGGATTTGGGGCTAAAAGTTACGAGCAGTACTTC
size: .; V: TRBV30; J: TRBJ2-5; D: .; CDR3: CAWSVRRNQETQYF; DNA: TGTGCCTGGAGTGTACGAAGAAACCAAGAGACCCAGTACTTC
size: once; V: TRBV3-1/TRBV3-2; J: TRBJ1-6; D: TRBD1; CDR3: CASSQTGQGVGNSPLHF; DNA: TGTGCCAGCAGCCAAACGGGACAGGGAGTCGGGAATTCACCCCTCCACTTT
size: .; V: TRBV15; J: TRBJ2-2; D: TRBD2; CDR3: CATRLTGGPHTGELFF; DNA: TGTGCCACCAGACTTACGGGAGGGCCGCACACCGGGGAGCTGTTTTTT
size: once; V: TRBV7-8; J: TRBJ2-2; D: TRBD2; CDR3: CASTSAGVGTGELFF; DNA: TGTGCCAGCACCTCAGCGGGAGTAGGCACCGGGGAGCTGTTTTTT
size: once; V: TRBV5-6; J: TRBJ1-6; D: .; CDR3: CASSLKPGVNSPLHF; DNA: TGTGCCAGCAGCTTGAAGCCAGGAGTTAATTCACCCCTCCACTTT
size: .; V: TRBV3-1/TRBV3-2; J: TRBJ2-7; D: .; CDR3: CASSRSSFPYEQYF; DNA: TGTGCCAGCAGCCGGTCCTCGTTTCCCTACGAGCAGTACTTC
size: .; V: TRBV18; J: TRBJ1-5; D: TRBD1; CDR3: CASSQFRDRANQPQHF; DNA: TGTGCCAGCTCACAATTCCGGGACAGGGCGAATCAGCCCCAGCATTTT